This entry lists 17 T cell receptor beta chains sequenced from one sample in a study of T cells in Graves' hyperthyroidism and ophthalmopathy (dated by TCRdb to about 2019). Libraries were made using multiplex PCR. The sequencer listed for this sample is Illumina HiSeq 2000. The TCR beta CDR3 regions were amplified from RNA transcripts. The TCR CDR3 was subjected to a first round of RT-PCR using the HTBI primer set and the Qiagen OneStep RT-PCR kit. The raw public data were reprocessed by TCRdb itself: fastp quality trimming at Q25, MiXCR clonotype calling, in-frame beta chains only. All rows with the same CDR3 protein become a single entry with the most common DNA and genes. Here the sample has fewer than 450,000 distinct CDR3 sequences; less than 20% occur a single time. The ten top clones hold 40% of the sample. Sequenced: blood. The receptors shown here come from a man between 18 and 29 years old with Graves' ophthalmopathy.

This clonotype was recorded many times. CDR3 sequence: CASTRTGASYNEQFF. Here the CDR3 DNA reads TGTGCCAGCACTAGGACAGGGGCTTCCTACAATGAGCAGTTCTTC. This rearrangement joins TRBV2 to TRBJ2-1, with 9 bases identical to TRBD1. The ends lost 7 bases at V and 1 base at J; junction bases unmatched: 5. Germline V gene lookup returns CDR1 SNHLY and CDR2 FYNNEI. This CDR3 contains 15 residues.

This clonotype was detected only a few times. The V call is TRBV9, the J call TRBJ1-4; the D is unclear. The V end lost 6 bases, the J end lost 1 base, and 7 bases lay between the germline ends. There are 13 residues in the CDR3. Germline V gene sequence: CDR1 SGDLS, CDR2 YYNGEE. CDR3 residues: CASNRGTNEKLFF. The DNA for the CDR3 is TGTGCCAGCAACCGGGGAACTAATGAAAAACTGTTTTTT.

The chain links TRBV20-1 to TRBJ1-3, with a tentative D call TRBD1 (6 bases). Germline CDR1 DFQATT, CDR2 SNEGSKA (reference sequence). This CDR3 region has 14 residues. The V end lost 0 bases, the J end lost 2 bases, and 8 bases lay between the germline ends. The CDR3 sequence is CSARDHRAGNTIYF. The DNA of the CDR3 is TGCAGTGCTAGAGATCACAGGGCTGGAAACACCATATATTTT.

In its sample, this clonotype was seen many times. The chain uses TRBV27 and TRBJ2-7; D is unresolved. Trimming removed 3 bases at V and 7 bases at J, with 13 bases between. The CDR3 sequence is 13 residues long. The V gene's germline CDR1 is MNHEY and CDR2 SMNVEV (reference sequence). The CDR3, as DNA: TGTGCCAGCAGTTTTACCCCTTTTAGGGAGCAGTACTTC. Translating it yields CASSFTPFREQYF.

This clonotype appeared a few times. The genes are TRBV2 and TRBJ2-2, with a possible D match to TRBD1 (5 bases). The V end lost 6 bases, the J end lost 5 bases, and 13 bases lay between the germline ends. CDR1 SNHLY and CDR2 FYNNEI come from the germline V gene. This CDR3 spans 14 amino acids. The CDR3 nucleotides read TGTGCCAGCAGCCTGGCCAGGGTTACCGGGGAGCTGTTTTTT. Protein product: CASSLARVTGELFF.

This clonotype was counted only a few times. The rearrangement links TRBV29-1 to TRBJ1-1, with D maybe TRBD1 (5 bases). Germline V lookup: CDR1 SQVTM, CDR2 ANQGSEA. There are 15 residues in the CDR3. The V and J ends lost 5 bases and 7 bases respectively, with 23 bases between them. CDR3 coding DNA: TGCAGCGTTTCGCCTAGGTTGTCCGGGGCGCGTGAAGCTTTCTTT. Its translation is CSVSPRLSGAREAFF.

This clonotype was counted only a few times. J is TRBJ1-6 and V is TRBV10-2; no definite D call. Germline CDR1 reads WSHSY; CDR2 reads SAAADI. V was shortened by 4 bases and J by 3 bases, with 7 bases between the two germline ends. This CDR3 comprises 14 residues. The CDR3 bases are TGCGCCAGCAGTGGGCAGAACTATAATTCACCCCTCCACTTT. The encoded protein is CASSGQNYNSPLHF.

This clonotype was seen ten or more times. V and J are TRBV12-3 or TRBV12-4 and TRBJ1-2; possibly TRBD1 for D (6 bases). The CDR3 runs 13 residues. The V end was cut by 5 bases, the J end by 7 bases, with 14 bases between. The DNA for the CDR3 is TGTGCCAGCAGTCCCCAGGGGCTGGTTGGCTACACCTTC. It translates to CASSPQGLVGYTF.

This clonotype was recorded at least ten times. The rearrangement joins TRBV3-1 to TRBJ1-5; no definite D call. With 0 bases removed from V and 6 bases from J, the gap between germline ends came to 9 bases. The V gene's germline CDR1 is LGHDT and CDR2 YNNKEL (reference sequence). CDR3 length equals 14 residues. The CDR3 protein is CASSQDPSGQPQHF. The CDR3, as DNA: TGTGCCAGCAGCCAAGATCCGAGTGGTCAGCCCCAGCATTTT.

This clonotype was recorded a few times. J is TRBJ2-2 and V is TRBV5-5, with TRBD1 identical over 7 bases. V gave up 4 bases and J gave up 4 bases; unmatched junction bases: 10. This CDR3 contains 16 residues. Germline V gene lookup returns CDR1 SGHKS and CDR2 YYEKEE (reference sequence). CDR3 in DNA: TGTGCCAGCAGCCCCTTTAGGACAGGAAGCACCGGGGAGCTGTTTTTT. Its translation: CASSPFRTGSTGELFF.

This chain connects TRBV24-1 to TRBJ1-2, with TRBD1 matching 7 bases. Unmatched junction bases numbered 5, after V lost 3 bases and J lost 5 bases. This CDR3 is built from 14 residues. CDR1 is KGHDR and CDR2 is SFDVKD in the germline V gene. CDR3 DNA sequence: TGTGCCACCAGTGATACAGGGGAGAGGTATGGCTACACCTTC. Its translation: CATSDTGERYGYTF.

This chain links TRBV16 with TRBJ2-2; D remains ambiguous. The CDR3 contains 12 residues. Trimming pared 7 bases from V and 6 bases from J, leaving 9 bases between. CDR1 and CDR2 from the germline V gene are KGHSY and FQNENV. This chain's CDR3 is CASTNVAGELFF. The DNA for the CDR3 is TGTGCCAGCACTAACGTCGCCGGGGAGCTGTTTTTT.

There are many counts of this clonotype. The CDR3 coding sequence is TGTGCCAGCAGCTGGGGGACCCCGCCAGATACGCAGTATTTT. Its protein is CASSWGTPPDTQYF. This sequence joins TRBV5-5 and TRBJ2-3, with D perhaps given as TRBD1 or TRBD2 (5 bases each). Germline CDR1 SGHKS, CDR2 YYEKEE (reference sequence). The CDR3 runs 14 residues. Trimming took off 3 bases at V and 4 bases at J, with 12 bases between the two ends.

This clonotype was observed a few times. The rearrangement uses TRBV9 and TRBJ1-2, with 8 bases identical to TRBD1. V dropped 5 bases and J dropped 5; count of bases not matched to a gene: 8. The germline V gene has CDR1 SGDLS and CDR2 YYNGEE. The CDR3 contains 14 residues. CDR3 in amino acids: CASSGYRDRYGYTF. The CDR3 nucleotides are TGTGCCAGCAGTGGCTACCGGGACAGGTATGGCTACACCTTC. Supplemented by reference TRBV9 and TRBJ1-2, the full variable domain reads DSGVTQTPKHLITATGQRVTLRCSPRSGDLSVYWYQQSLDQGLQFLIQYYNGEERAKGNILERFSAQQFPDLHSELNLSSLELGDSALYFCASSGYRDRYGYTFGSGTRLTVV.

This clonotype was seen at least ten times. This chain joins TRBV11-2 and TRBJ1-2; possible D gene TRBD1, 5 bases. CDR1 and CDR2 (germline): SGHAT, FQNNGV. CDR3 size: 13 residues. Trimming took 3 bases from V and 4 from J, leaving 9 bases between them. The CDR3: CASSFDSGYGYTF. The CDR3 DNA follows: TGTGCCAGCAGCTTTGACAGCGGCTATGGCTACACCTTC.

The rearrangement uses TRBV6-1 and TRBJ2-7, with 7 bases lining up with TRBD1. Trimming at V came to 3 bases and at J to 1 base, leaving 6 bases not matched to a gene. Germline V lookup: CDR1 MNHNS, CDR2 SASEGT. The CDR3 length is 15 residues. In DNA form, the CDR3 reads TGTGCCAGCAGTGACGCCGGGACAGTGTCCTACGAGCAGTACTTC. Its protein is CASSDAGTVSYEQYF.

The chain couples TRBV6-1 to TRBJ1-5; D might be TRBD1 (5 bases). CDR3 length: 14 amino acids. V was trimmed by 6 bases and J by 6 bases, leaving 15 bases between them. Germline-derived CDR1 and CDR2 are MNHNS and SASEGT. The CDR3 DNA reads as TGTGCCAGCAGAAGGGGATATGACAGTCAGCCCCAGCATTTT. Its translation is CASRRGYDSQPQHF.